This paragraph reports one T cell receptor (beta chain). A J-beta primer mix and a sample-barcoded 5' primer were used in a second PCR of about 7 to 12 cycles. Researchers report that a template-switch adaptor with 12 random nucleotides tagged each cDNA molecule. TCRdb called the 5' RACE reads again in MiXCR, with one record for every CDR3 protein. This sample has about 1.5 million distinct CDR3 sequences, with less than 45% found just once. The source of the sample is a study of blood T cells in healthy people across ages. Study context: The template switching approach captured approximately one barcoded beta molecule for every two T cells.

Trimming pared 5 bases from V and 2 bases from J, leaving 18 bases between. The CDR3 has 16 residues. Per germline, CDR1 SEHNR and CDR2 FQNEAQ (reference sequence). Aged roughly 6 to 100, donors were systemically healthy Caucasians from Russia. The sample was blood. The chain has TRBV7-9 and TRBJ1-1; weak D call: TRBD1 (6 bases). The clonotype originates from a woman aged 18 to 35 in good health. The CDR3 DNA follows: TGTGCCAGCAGCCGACCGGCAGGGGCTCGCAACACTGAAGCTTTCTTT. This encodes CASSRPAGARNTEAFF.